The 31 T cell receptor beta chains below come from one sample, sequenced in a study of T cells after yellow fever vaccination. TCRdb ran MiXCR on the 5' RACE reads and lists one entry per CDR3 protein. The table records some 300,000 distinct CDR3 sequences, roughly 4% of them present only once. The sample here was PBMCs, taken on the day of the yellow fever booster vaccination. The source of these receptors is a man younger than 35 who received the YFV17D yellow fever vaccine.

In this sample, this clonotype turned up many times. This chain connects TRBV7-9 to TRBJ2-3; D is perhaps TRBD2 (7 bases). CDR1 SEHNR and CDR2 FQNEAQ come from the germline V gene (reference sequence). The CDR3 is 16 amino acids. The V end lost 5 bases, the J end lost 0 bases, and 15 bases lay between the germline ends. This chain's CDR3 is CASSPEGGKSTDTQYF. In DNA, the CDR3 is TGTGCCAGCAGCCCAGAGGGGGGGAAGAGCACAGATACGCAGTATTTT.

V and J are TRBV20-1 and TRBJ2-5; tentatively, D is TRBD1 (6 bases). Trimming stripped 2 bases from V and 5 bases from J, with 9 bases between. The CDR3 spans 12 residues. From germline, CDR1 is DFQATT and CDR2 SNEGSKA (reference sequence). CDR3 sequence (DNA): TGCAGTGCTAGAACAGGGTGGGAGACCCAGTACTTC. Encoded protein: CSARTGWETQYF.

The chain is built from TRBV7-9 and TRBJ2-1; 11 nucleotides agree with TRBD2. This CDR3 has 15 amino acids. V shed 5 bases and J 7 bases; nucleotides not matched to a gene: 7. CDR1 and CDR2 (germline): SEHNR, FQNEAQ (reference sequence). For the CDR3, the DNA is TGTGCCAGCAGCGATCGGACTAGCGGGTTGAATGAGCAGTTCTTC. Its protein product is CASSDRTSGLNEQFF.

In its sample, this clonotype was seen many times. The chain links TRBV4-1 to TRBJ2-2, with D unclear. Germline-derived CDR1 and CDR2 are MGHRA and YSYEKL. This CDR3 has 13 amino acids. Trimming shortened V by 0 bases and J by 6 bases, and 5 bases separated the two germline ends. The CDR3 bases are TGCGCCAGCAGCCAAGATGGTCCCGGGGAGCTGTTTTTT. This encodes CASSQDGPGELFF.

This clonotype was seen at least ten times. The chain combines TRBV7-6 with TRBJ2-2; D gene uncertain. CDR3 length equals 15 residues. Germline V gene sequence: CDR1 SGHVS, CDR2 FNYEAQ. The V end lost 0 bases, the J end lost 2 bases, and 7 bases lay between the germline ends. CDR3 in DNA: TGTGCCAGCAGCTTAGCGTCGGGTAACACCGGGGAGCTGTTTTTT. Amino acids: CASSLASGNTGELFF.

The J gene is TRBJ2-1, the V gene TRBV4-2; no reliable D call. Trimming left V 4 bases short and J 8 bases short, with 9 bases between. From germline, CDR1 is LGHNA and CDR2 YNFKEQ. This CDR3 spans 12 amino acids. CDR3 residues: CASSLDRDEQFF. The CDR3 coding sequence is TGTGCCAGCAGCCTGGACCGGGATGAGCAGTTCTTC.

This clonotype was detected many times. CDR3 sequence: CASSPGTGTPQGQYF. The CDR3 bases are TGTGCCAGCTCACCTGGGACAGGGACACCTCAGGGGCAGTACTTC. The rearrangement joins TRBV18 to TRBJ2-7, with 9 bases lining up with TRBD1. This CDR3 comprises 15 residues. Germline V CDR1 and CDR2: KGHSH, LQKENI. The V gene end was trimmed by 3 bases and the J gene end by 9 bases; junction bases not matched to a gene: 12.

This clonotype was recorded many times. The V call is TRBV5-6, the J call TRBJ2-5, with TRBD1 as a possible D gene (6 bases). Germline assignment: CDR1 SGHDT and CDR2 YYEEEE. The germline V and J ends were trimmed by 0 bases and 1 base, with 10 bases remaining between them. The CDR3 sequence is 15 residues long. The CDR3 coding sequence is TGTGCCAGCAGCTTGGCAAGGGGGATCCAAGAGACCCAGTACTTC. Translating gives CASSLARGIQETQYF.

This clonotype has only a few counts. The V call is TRBV20-1, the J call TRBJ2-1; the D gene is possibly TRBD1 (5 bases). The V and J ends lost 0 bases and 10 bases respectively, with 19 bases between them. Germline CDR1 DFQATT, CDR2 SNEGSKA (reference sequence). The CDR3 length is 15 residues. In nucleotides, the CDR3 is TGCAGTGCTAGAGATGGCGCAGGGAATCTCCGGGAGCAGTTCTTC. Translation: CSARDGAGNLREQFF.

The sample holds many counts of this clonotype. The chain carries TRBV4-1 and TRBJ2-1; D remains ambiguous. The CDR3 is 14 amino acids. Per germline, CDR1 MGHRA and CDR2 YSYEKL. V was pared by 1 base and J by 8 bases, with 12 bases between. CDR3 residues: CASSQVGLVDEQFF. CDR3 sequence (DNA): TGCGCCAGCAGCCAAGTAGGCCTAGTGGATGAGCAGTTCTTC.

This clonotype was counted many times. The chain's CDR3 is CSVERTSGGMETQYF. CDR3 bases: TGCAGCGTTGAGAGGACTAGCGGGGGAATGGAGACCCAGTACTTC. This chain uses TRBV29-1 with TRBJ2-5; 13 positions agree with TRBD2. Germline CDR1 and CDR2: SQVTM and ANQGSEA. The CDR3 length is 15 residues. Trimming removed 3 bases from V and 5 bases from J; junction bases left unmatched: 6.

This clonotype has just a few counts. The chain has TRBV7-8 and TRBJ2-6; D remains unclear. V was clipped by 5 bases and J by 2 bases, with 19 bases between them. Germline CDR1 reads SGHVS; CDR2 reads FQNEAQ. This CDR3 spans 18 amino acids. The CDR3 here is CASSPSGYLLAGANVLTF. The CDR3, as DNA: TGTGCCAGCAGCCCCTCGGGCTATCTCTTGGCTGGGGCCAACGTCCTGACTTTC.

This clonotype has only a few counts. J is TRBJ1-3 and V is TRBV7-2, with a weak D call TRBD1 (6 bases). The CDR3 contains 15 residues. CDR1 SGHTA and CDR2 FQGNSA come from the germline V gene. Trimming left V 3 bases short and J 4 bases short, with 13 bases between. The CDR3 here is CASSFARGVGNTIYF. As DNA, the CDR3 is TGTGCCAGCAGCTTTGCTAGGGGGGTCGGAAACACCATATATTTT.

This clonotype was counted at least ten times. The chain is built from TRBV4-2 and TRBJ1-6; possibly TRBD1 for D (5 bases). Germline assignment: CDR1 LGHNA and CDR2 YNFKEQ. V lost 1 base and J lost 9, with 13 bases in between. The CDR3 covers 15 residues. CDR3 loop: CASSQVGTLTSPLHF. CDR3 nucleotide sequence: TGTGCCAGCAGCCAAGTGGGGACGCTTACTTCACCCCTCCACTTT.

This clonotype was counted ten times or more. This chain uses TRBV5-6 with TRBJ2-5, with D unresolved. Germline CDR1 is SGHDT and CDR2 is YYEEEE. V was cut by 5 bases and J by 5 bases, with 10 bases left in between. CDR3 length: 12 residues. CDR3 in amino acids: CASSPRAETQYF. The CDR3 bases are TGTGCCAGCAGTCCCCGGGCGGAGACCCAGTACTTC.

A few counts support this clonotype. V gene TRBV7-2 combines with J gene TRBJ1-5; D is perhaps TRBD1 (5 bases). Germline CDR1 SGHTA, CDR2 FQGNSA. With 1 base removed from V and 4 bases from J, the gap between germline ends came to 11 bases. This CDR3 is built from 15 residues. The CDR3 bases are TGTGCCAGCAGCTTAGGAGGGGTCCTGAATCAGCCCCAGCATTTT. It translates to CASSLGGVLNQPQHF. Full variable domain (missing parts from reference TRBV7-2 and TRBJ1-5): GAGVSQSPSNKVTEKGKDVELRCDPISGHTALYWYRQSLGQGLEFLIYFQGNSAPDKSGLPSDRFSAERTGGSVSTLTIQRTQQEDSAVYLCASSLGGVLNQPQHFGDGTRLSIL.

DNA of the CDR3: TGTGCCAGCAGGCTAGCGGGGGGGCTAAGCACAGATACGCAGTATTTT. This translates into CASRLAGGLSTDTQYF. The chain is built from TRBV12-3 or TRBV12-4 and TRBJ2-3; 12 bases match TRBD2. This CDR3 comprises 16 residues. V shed 6 bases and J 0 bases; nucleotides not matched to a gene: 4.

There are a few counts of this clonotype. The CDR3 sequence: CAISESKTGEQYV. CDR3 DNA sequence: TGTGCCATCAGTGAGTCGAAAACGGGGGAGCAGTACGTC. The chain is built from TRBV10-3 and TRBJ2-7; tentative D call: TRBD2 (5 bases). Germline lookup yields CDR1 ENHRY and CDR2 SYGVKD. This CDR3 comprises 13 residues. V was trimmed by 0 bases and J by 7 bases, leaving 10 bases between them.

This clonotype was seen only a few times. V is TRBV2 and J is TRBJ2-6; D gene uncertain. Trimming stripped 9 bases from V and 0 bases from J, with 9 bases between. CDR1 is SNHLY and CDR2 is FYNNEI in the germline V gene. CDR3 size: 14 residues. In DNA form, the CDR3 reads TGTGCCAGTAGTTACATCTCTGGGGCCAACGTCCTGACTTTC. Amino acids: CASSYISGANVLTF. Full variable domain (missing parts from reference TRBV2 and TRBJ2-6): EPEVTQTPSHQVTQMGQEVILRCVPISNHLYFYWYRQILGQKVEFLVSFYNNEISEKSEIFDDQFSVERPDGSNFTLKIRSTKLEDSAMYFCASSYISGANVLTFGAGSRLTVL.

This clonotype was seen many times. This sequence joins TRBV7-2 and TRBJ2-7; D uncertain. CDR1 SGHTA and CDR2 FQGNSA come from the germline V gene. The V gene lost 4 bases and the J gene lost 0 bases, with 10 bases spanning the gap. This CDR3 comprises 14 residues. CDR3 protein: CASSSPGSSYEQYF. The CDR3 bases are TGTGCCAGCAGCTCCCCGGGCTCCTCCTACGAGCAGTACTTC.

The sample holds a few counts of this clonotype. The chain is built from TRBV6-4 and TRBJ1-1; unclear D gene. V was shortened by 6 bases and J by 3 bases, with 11 bases between the two germline ends. The CDR3 spans 13 residues. CDR1 and CDR2 from the germline V gene are MRHNA and SNTAGT. CDR3 sequence reads: CASRAQVYTEAFF. The CDR3 nucleotides read TGTGCCAGCAGAGCTCAGGTTTACACTGAAGCTTTCTTT.

This clonotype was seen a few times. CDR3 protein: CASSNSILDTQYF. The DNA for the CDR3 is TGTGCCAGCAGCAACTCTATTCTCGATACGCAGTATTTT. The V gene is TRBV7-6, the J gene TRBJ2-3; D is undetermined. CDR1 and CDR2 (germline): SGHVS, FNYEAQ. V was trimmed by 5 bases and J by 6 bases, leaving 12 bases between them. The CDR3 consists of 13 residues.

The rearrangement links TRBV19 to TRBJ2-2; D could derive from TRBD1 or TRBD2 (5 bases each). Trimming cost V 2 bases and J 1 base, with 17 bases left between them. The CDR3 covers 18 residues. Germline V gene data show CDR1 as LNHDA and CDR2 as SQIVND (reference sequence). The CDR3 spells CASSIKPGTSQNTGELFF. CDR3 bases: TGTGCCAGTAGTATAAAACCTGGGACGAGCCAGAACACCGGGGAGCTGTTTTTT.

This clonotype has only a few counts. The rearrangement joins TRBV5-1 to TRBJ1-4, with 8 positions matching TRBD1. The CDR3 totals 15 residues. With V trimmed by 2 bases and J by 6 bases, 6 bases remained unmatched. Germline V gives CDR1 SGHRS, CDR2 YFSETQ. This CDR3 reads CASSFSGGRYEKLFF. The CDR3 DNA sequence: TGCGCCAGCAGCTTTTCAGGGGGCCGATATGAAAAACTGTTTTTT.

The sample holds a few counts of this clonotype. The chain uses TRBV12-3 or TRBV12-4 and TRBJ2-7; D gene unclear. The CDR3 covers 14 residues. The V end was cut by 0 bases, the J end by 3 bases, with 9 bases between. CDR3 sequence: CASSLAASYYEQYF. The DNA for the CDR3 is TGTGCCAGCAGTTTAGCGGCTAGTTACTACGAGCAGTACTTC.

CDR3 protein: CASSLTSGGAIEQFF. DNA for the CDR3: TGTGCCAGCAGTTTAACCAGCGGGGGGGCAATTGAGCAGTTCTTC. This chain uses TRBV27 with TRBJ2-1, with 10 bases aligning to TRBD2. CDR3 length: 15 residues. Losses at the gene ends were 2 bases for V and 9 bases for J; bases not matched to a gene: 7. Germline CDR1 MNHEY, CDR2 SMNVEV (reference sequence).

V usage is TRBV18 and J usage is TRBJ1-1; 7 bases agree with TRBD1. The CDR3 loop spans 18 amino acids. V gave up 3 bases and J gave up 4 bases; unmatched junction bases: 17. The germline CDR1 and CDR2 sequences are KGHSH and LQKENI. The CDR3 is CASSPEVGKDRSFTEAFF. The CDR3 DNA reads TGTGCCAGCTCACCTGAAGTAGGAAAGGACAGGTCCTTCACTGAAGCTTTCTTT.

This clonotype was seen only a few times. The chain employs TRBV28 and TRBJ2-2; 8 bases line up with TRBD1. The CDR3 contains 14 residues. Germline V gene data show CDR1 as MDHEN and CDR2 as SYDVKM. The V segment lost 5 bases and the J segment 6 bases; nucleotides outside the gene matches: 5. CDR3 nucleotides: TGTGCCAGCAGTGGACAGGGATTCTCCGGGGAGCTGTTTTTT. Protein product: CASSGQGFSGELFF.

Many counts were recorded for this clonotype. The chain couples TRBV7-2 to TRBJ2-1, with 7 bases aligning to TRBD1. CDR3 length: 15 amino acids. Trimming cost V 4 bases and J 0 bases; bases outside gene matches: 3. Germline V gives CDR1 SGHTA, CDR2 FQGNSA. The CDR3 is CASSSQGSSYNEQFF. The CDR3, as DNA: TGTGCCAGCAGCTCACAGGGGAGCTCCTACAATGAGCAGTTCTTC.

V and J are TRBV7-2 and TRBJ1-6; a possible D gene is TRBD1 (6 bases). CDR1 and CDR2 from the germline V gene are SGHTA and FQGNSA. V was cut by 3 bases and J by 6 bases, with 12 bases left in between. The CDR3 totals 15 residues. The CDR3 is CASSFLGGGNSPLHF. The DNA for the CDR3 is TGTGCCAGCAGCTTCCTAGGGGGAGGTAATTCACCCCTCCACTTT.

This clonotype was seen a few times. V and J are TRBV7-9 and TRBJ2-7; 8 bases match TRBD1. V was pared by 3 bases and J by 2 bases, with 3 bases of the junction left unmatched. The CDR3 has 14 amino acids. CDR1 is SEHNR, CDR2 FQNEAQ, per germline (reference sequence). The CDR3: CASSFGTGTYEQYF. CDR3 nucleotide sequence: TGTGCCAGCAGCTTCGGGACAGGAACCTACGAGCAGTACTTC.